This T cell receptor (beta chain) emerged from a study of blood T cell repertoires in COVID-19. For the study at large: Acute-phase and convalescent COVID-19 samples originated in the United States, Italy and Spain. PBMCs, B-cell-depleted T cells, or T cells provided the cDNA or gDNA that made up the material.

TCRdb's copy holds only in-frame clones and misses some; the assay was immunoSEQ multiplex PCR. The table records 200,000 to 250,000 clones, 88% of them present only once. Germline CDR1 ENHRY, CDR2 SYGVKD. J was trimmed by 3 bases and V by 0 bases; bases with no gene match: 12. This CDR3 is 18 amino acids long. The source of this sequence is a man aged 18 to 29 with active or convalescent COVID-19. The chain joins TRBV10-3 to TRBJ2-7; TRBD1 agrees at 9 bases. Sequencing was done on a sample of peripheral blood. Here the CDR3 DNA reads TGTGCCATCAGTGAGTCGATTGAGGCGGGACAGGGAGGCTACGAGCAGTACTTC. The encoded protein is CAISESIEAGQGGYEQYF.